One and the same sample provided the 5 T cell receptor beta chains below, sequenced in a study of early T cells in non-severe SARS-CoV-2 infection. Via MiXCR, TCRdb re-called the 5' RACE reads, giving one row per CDR3 protein. The sample holds fewer than 30,000 distinct CDR3 sequences, about 6.6% seen once. This specimen consisted of whole blood, obtained at baseline. The receptors were sampled from an adult who was a healthcare worker with PCR-confirmed SARS-CoV-2 infection or an uninfected control (not recorded which).

This clonotype was counted many times. This chain links TRBV7-8 with TRBJ2-2; TRBD1 agrees at 7 bases. This CDR3 contains 15 residues. Germline CDR1 and CDR2: SGHVS and FQNEAQ. V shed 3 bases, J shed 6 bases, and the junction held 7 bases outside the gene matches. CDR3 sequence (DNA): TGTGCCAGCAGCTTCCTGACAGGGAAGGCCGGGGAGCTGTTTTTT. Residues: CASSFLTGKAGELFF. The full variable domain, in which reference TRBV7-8 and TRBJ2-2 provide the parts outside the CDR3, is GAGVSQSPRYKVAKRGQDVALRCDPISGHVSLFWYQQALGQGPEFLTYFQNEAQLDKSGLPSDRFFAERPEGSVSTLKIQRTQQEDSAVYLCASSFLTGKAGELFFGEGSRLTVL.

The chain carries TRBV7-9 and TRBJ2-7; D not certain. V dropped 1 base and J dropped 1 base, with 8 bases sitting between them. This CDR3 is 14 amino acids long. Looked up from germline, CDR1 is SEHNR and CDR2 is FQNEAQ (reference sequence). CDR3 loop: CASSLEAGSYEQYF. The DNA for the CDR3 is TGTGCCAGCAGCTTAGAAGCTGGGTCCTACGAGCAGTACTTC.

The V and J genes are TRBV29-1 and TRBJ2-1; 10 bases match TRBD2. V lost 4 bases, J lost 3 bases, and 0 bases stayed unmatched. There are 13 residues in the CDR3. In germline, CDR1 is SQVTM, CDR2 ANQGSEA. The CDR3 here is CSVVAGGYNEQFF. The CDR3 DNA reads as TGCAGCGTTGTAGCGGGAGGCTACAATGAGCAGTTCTTC.

This clonotype was picked up many times. The genes are TRBV18 and TRBJ1-2; D is unresolved. Germline V gives CDR1 KGHSH, CDR2 LQKENI. The CDR3 loop spans 13 amino acids. Trimming removed 3 bases at V and 5 bases at J, with 10 bases between. In nucleotides, the CDR3 is TGTGCCAGCTCACCTCCGGTCTCTTATGGCTACACCTTC. It yields the protein CASSPPVSYGYTF.

This clonotype was seen at least ten times. This chain connects TRBV7-2 to TRBJ2-7, with D perhaps matching TRBD1 (5 bases). Trimming pared 2 bases from V and 2 bases from J, leaving 13 bases between. CDR1 is SGHTA and CDR2 is FQGNSA in the germline V gene. CDR3 size: 15 residues. The chain's CDR3 is CASSLTPGQAYEQYF. DNA for the CDR3: TGTGCCAGCAGCTTAACCCCCGGACAAGCCTACGAGCAGTACTTC.